The 18 T cell receptor beta chains below all came from one sample that was sequenced in a study of spatial heterogeneity in lung cancer. Time point denoted: sample taken at primary tumor resection. In each case, whole RNA from tumor, nontumor lung or frozen PBMC was sequenced unsorted. A single record per CDR3 protein comes from TCRdb applying MiXCR to the 5' RACE reads. Of a few thousand distinct CDR3 sequences listed, about 8.5% are singletons. Sequences were derived from normal lung tissue next to the tumor, sampled at surgery. These receptor sequences come from a male donor with early-stage non-small cell lung cancer.

This clonotype rates as medium-sized (0.01 to 0.1%). This beta chain came through as a stray read in a library set up for alpha chains, and its size says little. The rearrangement joins TRBV13 to TRBJ2-7, with TRBD1 as a possible D gene (6 bases). The CDR3 has 14 residues. V was shortened by 4 bases and J by 2 bases, with 12 bases between the two germline ends. In germline, CDR1 is PRHDT, CDR2 FYEKMQ (reference sequence). The CDR3 DNA reads TGTGCCAGCAGCTCCCAGGGGAAGGCCTACGAGCAGTACTTC. This sequence encodes CASSSQGKAYEQYF. The full variable domain, rest sourced from reference TRBV13 and TRBJ2-7, is AAGVIQSPRHLIKEKRETATLKCYPIPRHDTVYWYQQGPGQDPQFLISFYEKMQSDKGSIPDRFSAQQFSDYHSELNMSSLELGDSALYFCASSSQGKAYEQYFGPGTRLTVT.

This clonotype is medium-sized by share. For a library built for alpha chains, this beta chain is a stray read; little rests on its size. This chain joins TRBV12-3 or TRBV12-4 and TRBJ1-2, with a tentative D call TRBD1 (6 bases). V lost 2 bases, J lost 3 bases, and 7 bases lay in between. The CDR3 sequence is 13 residues long. CDR3 in amino acids: CASSLRGDYGYTF. The DNA for the CDR3 is TGTGCCAGCAGTTTAAGGGGGGACTATGGCTACACCTTC.

In its sample, this clonotype is medium-sized (0.01 to 0.1%). This beta chain came through as a stray read in a library set up for alpha chains, and its size says little. The chain employs TRBV28 and TRBJ2-7; D possibly corresponds to TRBD1 (5 bases). V lost 4 bases to trimming and J lost 5 bases, with 6 bases between them. Germline loops: CDR1 MDHEN, CDR2 SYDVKM. The CDR3 contains 11 residues. The CDR3 DNA sequence: TGTGCCAGCAGTTCCAGGGACGAGCAGTACTTC. Its protein is CASSSRDEQYF.

This clonotype ranks as medium-sized. This beta chain turned up in a library designed for alpha chains; as an off-target read, its abundance says little. The gene calls are TRBV20-1 and TRBJ1-2, with D possibly matching TRBD1 (5 bases). V lost 0 bases and J lost 3, with 14 bases in between. The CDR3 has 15 amino acids. Per the germline V gene, CDR1 is DFQATT and CDR2 is SNEGSKA (reference sequence). The DNA for the CDR3 is TGCAGTGCTAGAGATCAAGTCAGGGCGGACTATGGCTACACCTTC. This codes for CSARDQVRADYGYTF.

The sample holds many counts of this clonotype. The size of this beta chain means little, since it is a stray read in a library made for alpha chains. The chain carries TRBV5-4 and TRBJ2-2; TRBD2 aligns across 7 bases. V gave up 0 bases and J gave up 2 bases; unmatched junction bases: 7. This CDR3 contains 17 residues. CDR1 SGHNT and CDR2 YYREEE come from the germline V gene (reference sequence). CDR3 nucleotide sequence: TGTGCCAGCAGCTTGGCCGCGAGCGGGATTAACACCGGGGAGCTGTTTTTT. It specifies CASSLAASGINTGELFF.

Only a few counts were recorded for this clonotype. Within a library made for alpha chains, this beta chain is off target, and its count is uninformative. The V and J genes are TRBV5-4 and TRBJ1-3; 7 bases agree with TRBD1. The CDR3 contains 16 residues. Germline V gene data show CDR1 as SGHNT and CDR2 as YYREEE (reference sequence). The junction had 5 bases not matched to a gene; V was cut back by 2 bases and J by 0 bases. For the CDR3, the DNA is TGTGCCAGCAGCTTCGACAGGGTATTCTCTGGAAACACCATATATTTT. This encodes CASSFDRVFSGNTIYF.

This clonotype is medium-sized. A library prepared for alpha chains yielded this beta chain as an off-target read; its size is of little meaning. The chain combines TRBV2 with TRBJ2-6; perhaps TRBD1 as D (6 bases). The V end was cut by 5 bases, the J end by 0 bases, with 11 bases between. CDR1 and CDR2 from the germline V gene are SNHLY and FYNNEI. This CDR3 contains 16 residues. The CDR3 region is CASSSQGYSGANVLTF. CDR3 bases: TGTGCCAGCAGTTCACAGGGTTACTCTGGGGCCAACGTCCTGACTTTC.

In this sample, this clonotype is medium-sized. The size of this beta chain means little, since it is a stray read in a library made for alpha chains. This chain uses TRBV30 with TRBJ2-1, with no clear D. The CDR3 sequence is 15 residues long. The germline V and J ends were trimmed by 0 bases and 6 bases, with 15 bases remaining between them. CDR1 and CDR2 from the germline V gene are GTSNPN and SVGIG (reference sequence). The CDR3 loop reads CAWSVGSGIGNEQFF. CDR3 DNA: TGTGCCTGGAGTGTAGGATCAGGTATCGGCAATGAGCAGTTCTTC.

This clonotype is medium-sized. Since it is a stray read in a library aimed at alpha chains, this beta chain has a size that is not meaningful. This sequence joins TRBV29-1 and TRBJ1-3; TRBD1 aligns across 7 bases. Germline loops: CDR1 SQVTM, CDR2 ANQGSEA. The length of the CDR3 is 11 residues. V lost 7 bases and J lost 8; bases outside the gene matches: 5. CDR3 amino acids: CSARRGDTIYF. For the CDR3, the DNA is TGCAGCGCTCGCAGGGGGGACACCATATATTTT.

This clonotype is medium-sized within its sample. This beta chain represents an off-target read in a library built for alpha chains; its size is of limited meaning. The chain combines TRBV27 with TRBJ2-3; 12 bases align to TRBD2. V lost 6 bases and J lost 7; bases outside the gene matches: 5. The CDR3 is 14 amino acids. CDR1 is MNHEY, CDR2 SMNVEV, per germline (reference sequence). In nucleotides, the CDR3 is TGTGCCAGCAGGTGGACTAGCGGGACTAATACGCAGTATTTT. Its protein product is CASRWTSGTNTQYF.

In its sample, this clonotype is large. This beta chain was picked up by a library intended for alpha chains and is off target, so its count carries little meaning. The genes are TRBV30 and TRBJ2-7; 7 bases line up with TRBD1. Germline values: CDR1 GTSNPN, CDR2 SVGIG (reference sequence). The V gene end was trimmed by 5 bases and the J gene end by 1 base; junction bases not matched to a gene: 5. The CDR3 contains 13 residues. CDR3 nucleotides: TGTGCCTGGGTAGGGACAGATTCCTACGAGCAGTACTTC. Its protein is CAWVGTDSYEQYF.

This clonotype is classed as medium-sized (0.01 to 0.1%). This beta chain appears as a stray read in a library generated for alpha chains; its size is not informative. The chain combines TRBV13 with TRBJ1-2; TRBD1 agrees at 7 bases. Trimming took 6 bases from V and 8 from J; bases not matched to a gene: 9. The germline V gene has CDR1 PRHDT and CDR2 FYEKMQ (reference sequence). The CDR3 has 13 residues. This chain's CDR3 is CASRADRAGGYTF. The CDR3 DNA reads as TGTGCCAGCAGAGCTGACAGGGCTGGAGGCTACACCTTC.

By its share, this clonotype is medium-sized. The library was built for alpha chains, so this beta chain is an off-target read and its size means little. V and J are TRBV14 and TRBJ2-1; TRBD1 agrees at 8 bases. Germline V gene sequence: CDR1 SGHDN, CDR2 FVKESK. The CDR3 totals 15 residues. V dropped 6 bases and J dropped 5; count of bases not matched to a gene: 9. CDR3 sequence: CASSLQGVQNNEQFF. Here the CDR3 DNA reads TGTGCCAGCAGTCTACAGGGGGTACAGAACAATGAGCAGTTCTTC.

This clonotype came up many times. Little can be read into the size of this beta chain, an off-target read in a library designed for alpha chains. CDR3 in DNA: TGTGCCAGCAGCTTATTCGGGACTAGCGGCTTCTGGAGAGATACGCAGTATTTT. It codes for CASSLFGTSGFWRDTQYF. The J gene is TRBJ2-3, the V gene TRBV7-2; 11 bases fit TRBD2. With V trimmed by 2 bases and J by 5 bases, 12 bases remained unmatched. Per the germline V gene, CDR1 is SGHTA and CDR2 is FQGNSA. The CDR3 length is 18 residues.

This clonotype was observed at least ten times. This beta chain is a stray read from a library made for alpha chains; its abundance is not meaningful. The gene calls are TRBV20-1 and TRBJ2-5, with D hard to call. The CDR3 loop spans 12 amino acids. With 2 bases removed from V and 9 bases from J, the gap between germline ends came to 13 bases. Germline values: CDR1 DFQATT, CDR2 SNEGSKA (reference sequence). The CDR3 nucleotides are TGCAGTGCTAGAACCTCGTTAGGCGCCCAGTACTTC. Protein sequence: CSARTSLGAQYF.

The sample holds many counts of this clonotype. This beta chain is an unintended read in a library built for alpha chains; its size means little. V gene TRBV7-6 combines with J gene TRBJ2-7; no clear D. Looked up from germline, CDR1 is SGHVS and CDR2 is FNYEAQ. V was clipped by 5 bases and J by 3 bases, with 11 bases between them. This CDR3 region has 13 residues. DNA of the CDR3: TGTGCCAGCAGCCCCGGGCCAAACTACGAGCAGTACTTC. Its protein is CASSPGPNYEQYF.

For this clonotype: Being off target in a library aimed at alpha chains, this beta chain has a size of little meaning. This chain joins TRBV10-3 and TRBJ2-7; TRBD2 might be the D (5 bases). This CDR3 comprises 15 residues. Germline CDR1 reads ENHRY; CDR2 reads SYGVKD. The ends were cut back, 2 bases at V and 3 bases at J, with 14 bases in the middle. The CDR3 bases are TGTGCCATCAGTGAGCGGAGCGGAGCCCTCTACGAGCAGTACTTC. Translation gives CAISERSGALYEQYF.

This clonotype was seen ten or more times. Because the library targeted alpha chains, this beta chain is an off-target read whose size means little. The V call is TRBV10-3, the J call TRBJ2-7, with TRBD1 identical over 10 bases. This CDR3 comprises 14 residues. Germline V lookup: CDR1 ENHRY, CDR2 SYGVKD. V shed 6 bases, J shed 5 bases, and the junction held 7 bases outside the gene matches. The CDR3 loop reads CAIRPGQGFNEQYF. Written as DNA, the CDR3 is TGTGCCATCAGACCGGGACAGGGGTTTAACGAGCAGTACTTC.